This passage covers 27 T cell receptor beta chains from one sample sequenced in a study of T-cell reconstitution after alpha-beta-depleted transplantation in children. Preparing the TCRbeta library involved the use of unique molecular identifiers. TCRdb fed the PCR reads into MiXCR, producing one record per CDR3 protein. The table has 670,000 or so distinct CDR3 sequences, 10% to 15% seen once. The specimen was PBMCs, collected before TCRalphabeta/CD19-depleted stem cell transplant. All receptors come from a girl aged 2 to 9 with congenital amegakaryocytic thrombocytopenia, due to receive a stem cell transplant.

In this sample, this clonotype turned up many times. CDR3 loop: CSARVSGRDSGQPQHF. The DNA for the CDR3 is TGCAGTGCTAGAGTATCGGGGAGGGACTCCGGTCAGCCCCAGCATTTT. The J gene is TRBJ1-5, the V gene TRBV20-1; possibly TRBD1 for D (5 bases). Trimming removed 1 base from V and 6 bases from J, with 19 bases in between. CDR3 length: 16 residues. Germline values: CDR1 DFQATT, CDR2 SNEGSKA (reference sequence).

At least ten counts were recorded for this clonotype. The chain combines TRBV5-1 with TRBJ2-2, with D unclear. The CDR3 contains 15 residues. Trimming took 2 bases from V and 0 from J, leaving 8 bases between them. Per germline, CDR1 SGHRS and CDR2 YFSETQ. The CDR3, as DNA: TGCGCCAGCAGCTTAGCGATCGCGAACACCGGGGAGCTGTTTTTT. It encodes CASSLAIANTGELFF.

This clonotype was counted many times. The chain employs TRBV20-1 and TRBJ2-7; 13 nucleotides align to TRBD2. Germline trimming cut 0 bases from V and 2 bases from J; bases unmatched to any gene: 16. Looked up from germline, CDR1 is DFQATT and CDR2 is SNEGSKA (reference sequence). This CDR3 has 20 residues. For the CDR3, the DNA is TGCAGTGCTAGAGATCTCCCCGGACTAGCGGGAGTTGTGAAACCCTACGAGCAGTACTTC. It codes for CSARDLPGLAGVVKPYEQYF.

At least ten counts were recorded for this clonotype. The V and J genes are TRBV12-3 or TRBV12-4 and TRBJ2-1, with 11 bases fitting TRBD2. Trimming cost V 2 bases and J 12 bases; bases outside gene matches: 6. The CDR3 is 14 residues long. The CDR3 spells CASSLTTSGVPQFF. In DNA, the CDR3 is TGTGCCAGCAGTTTAACGACTAGCGGGGTACCGCAGTTCTTC.

The table lists this clonotype with a few counts. The rearrangement links TRBV29-1 to TRBJ2-2, with 13 bases identical to TRBD2. The CDR3 contains 13 residues. CDR1 and CDR2 (germline): SQVTM, ANQGSEA. CDR3 amino acids: CATGLAGIGELFF. The CDR3 DNA reads TGCGCCACGGGACTAGCGGGAATCGGGGAGCTGTTTTTT.

This clonotype has a count of ten or more. The chain carries TRBV4-1 and TRBJ2-3; 8 bases agree with TRBD2. Germline assignment: CDR1 MGHRA and CDR2 YSYEKL. V shed 1 base, J shed 1 base, and the junction held 7 bases outside the gene matches. The CDR3 sequence is 17 residues long. CDR3 nucleotide sequence: TGCGCCAGCAGCCAAGGAATAGCGGGGTCCGGCACAGATACGCAGTATTTT. Residues: CASSQGIAGSGTDTQYF.

With respect to this clonotype: A much larger clone is a single base away; this may be a read error. The gene calls are TRBV5-1 and TRBJ1-1, with D possibly TRBD1 on 5 matching bases. Looked up from germline, CDR1 is SGHRS and CDR2 is YFSETQ. Trimming stripped 4 bases from V and 4 bases from J, with 11 bases between. The CDR3 runs to 13 residues. CDR3 sequence: CASSQTALTEAFF. The DNA of the CDR3 is TGCGCCAGCAGCCAGACAGCCCTCACTGAAGCTTTCTTT. The full variable domain, completed using reference TRBV5-1 and TRBJ1-1, is KAGVTQTPRYLIKTRGQQVTLSCSPISGHRSVSWYQQTPGQGLQFLFEYFSETQRNKGNFPGRFSGRQFSNSRSEMNVSTLELGDSALYLCASSQTALTEAFFGQGTRLTVV.

The V gene is TRBV7-8, the J gene TRBJ2-2; a possible D gene is TRBD1 (6 bases). V gave up 8 bases and J gave up 0 bases, with 16 bases separating them. Germline CDR1 reads SGHVS; CDR2 reads FQNEAQ. The CDR3 is 16 amino acids. CDR3 loop: CASLWGWGPNTGELFF. In nucleotides, the CDR3 is TGTGCCAGCCTATGGGGTTGGGGGCCGAACACCGGGGAGCTGTTTTTT.

This clonotype was detected ten times or more. V gene TRBV12-3 or TRBV12-4 combines with J gene TRBJ2-1; D gene unclear. V was cut by 4 bases and J by 0 bases, with 10 bases left in between. CDR3 length: 15 amino acids. The CDR3 spells CASSWISSSYNEQFF. CDR3 in DNA: TGTGCCAGCAGTTGGATTAGTTCCTCCTACAATGAGCAGTTCTTC.

The gene calls are TRBV20-1 and TRBJ2-7, with D possibly matching TRBD2 (5 bases). Trimming shortened V by 3 bases and J by 5 bases, and 14 bases separated the two germline ends. CDR3 length: 13 amino acids. Germline CDR1 and CDR2: DFQATT and SNEGSKA (reference sequence). Here the CDR3 reads CSASGEFMDEQYF. DNA of the CDR3: TGCAGTGCTAGTGGGGAGTTCATGGACGAGCAGTACTTC.

In its sample, this clonotype was seen many times. The chain recombines TRBV12-3 or TRBV12-4 with TRBJ2-5, with 9 bases lining up with TRBD2. V lost 5 bases and J lost 5; bases outside the gene matches: 12. The CDR3 extends over 16 amino acids. The CDR3 region has the DNA TGTGCCAGCAGTGTGGGTAGCGGGAGTTCTAGCGAGACCCAGTACTTC. Translating it yields CASSVGSGSSSETQYF.

This clonotype was seen many times. The chain employs TRBV20-1 and TRBJ2-6; no definite D call. V shed 2 bases and J shed 2 bases, with 4 bases lying between them. Germline loops: CDR1 DFQATT, CDR2 SNEGSKA (reference sequence). The CDR3 covers 13 residues. This CDR3 is CSARPAGANVLTF. DNA for the CDR3: TGCAGTGCTAGACCCGCTGGGGCCAACGTCCTGACTTTC.

This clonotype was seen more than once but under ten times. V is TRBV12-3 or TRBV12-4 and J is TRBJ1-5, with D tentatively TRBD1 (6 bases). This CDR3 has 15 residues. Trimming stripped 4 bases from V and 2 bases from J, with 12 bases between. CDR3 DNA: TGTGCCAGCAGTTCAGGGGAACGAGGCAATCAGCCCCAGCATTTT. It specifies CASSSGERGNQPQHF.

This clonotype came up a few times. A read error may be the cause here, since a much bigger clone is one base away. The chain employs TRBV20-1 and TRBJ2-3; D call uncertain. V lost 3 bases to trimming and J lost 4 bases, with 2 bases between them. The germline CDR1 and CDR2 sequences are DFQATT and SNEGSKA (reference sequence). The CDR3 has 10 amino acids. The CDR3 sequence: CSASSDTQYF. The CDR3 nucleotides are TGCAGTGCTAGTTCAGATACGCAGTATTTT.

In its sample, this clonotype was seen a few times. Here the CDR3 reads CSAATGMNQPQHF. CDR3 DNA: TGCAGCGCCGCGACAGGGATGAATCAGCCCCAGCATTTT. The rearrangement links TRBV29-1 to TRBJ1-5; 7 bases fit TRBD1. Germline V gene sequence: CDR1 SQVTM, CDR2 ANQGSEA. The CDR3 consists of 13 residues. V lost 7 bases, J lost 4 bases, and 7 bases stayed unmatched.

This clonotype was seen a handful of times. J is TRBJ2-1 and V is TRBV12-3 or TRBV12-4; D perhaps matches TRBD2 (6 bases). V lost 8 bases to trimming and J lost 4 bases, with 21 bases between them. This CDR3 comprises 16 residues. The CDR3, as DNA: TGTGCCAGCGCTAAACATAGCGGTGGGGGGTACAATGAGCAGTTCTTC. Residues: CASAKHSGGGYNEQFF.

J is TRBJ2-7 and V is TRBV29-1, with TRBD2 matching 7 bases. The CDR3 spans 15 residues. After removal of 1 base from V and 2 bases from J, the junction contained 8 bases not matched to a gene. The germline CDR1 and CDR2 sequences are SQVTM and ANQGSEA. CDR3 sequence (DNA): TGCAGCGTTGAAGGGCTAGCGGTAGCCCCCTACGAGCAGTACTTC. Amino acid sequence: CSVEGLAVAPYEQYF.

V usage is TRBV3-1 and J usage is TRBJ1-6; 7 bases line up with TRBD1. The trim removed 0 bases at V and 7 bases at J, leaving 6 bases unmatched. Germline CDR1 reads LGHDT; CDR2 reads YNNKEL (reference sequence). The CDR3 runs to 16 residues. CDR3 DNA sequence: TGTGCCAGCAGCCAAGATGGGGCAGGGGGGAATTCACCCCTCCACTTT. Its translation is CASSQDGAGGNSPLHF.

The chain carries TRBV7-6 and TRBJ2-5; 10 nucleotides line up with TRBD2. CDR3 length: 16 residues. Germline loops: CDR1 SGHVS, CDR2 FNYEAQ. V was pared by 5 bases and J by 5 bases, with 11 bases of the junction left unmatched. The chain's CDR3 is CASSNWVSGRRETQYF. In nucleotides, the CDR3 is TGTGCCAGCAGCAACTGGGTTAGCGGGAGGAGGGAGACCCAGTACTTC.

This clonotype has a handful of counts. This chain joins TRBV5-5 and TRBJ2-1, with D maybe TRBD2 (6 bases). This CDR3 contains 17 residues. In germline, CDR1 is SGHKS, CDR2 YYEKEE (reference sequence). V was trimmed by 1 base and J by 8 bases, leaving 22 bases between them. The CDR3 reads CASSLYAWWGVRDEQFF. In DNA form, the CDR3 reads TGTGCCAGCAGCTTGTATGCATGGTGGGGGGTTAGGGATGAGCAGTTCTTC. Full variable domain (rest looked up from reference TRBV5-5 and TRBJ2-1): DAGVTQSPTHLIKTRGQQVTLRCSPISGHKSVSWYQQVLGQGPQFIFQYYEKEERGRGNFPDRFSARQFPNYSSELNVNALLLGDSALYLCASSLYAWWGVRDEQFFGPGTRLTVL.

At least ten counts were recorded for this clonotype. The chain employs TRBV10-3 and TRBJ1-5; 7 nucleotides agree with TRBD1. The ends lost 0 bases at V and 7 bases at J; junction bases unmatched: 9. Germline CDR1 ENHRY, CDR2 SYGVKD. This CDR3 region has 16 residues. The DNA of the CDR3 is TGTGCCATCAGTGAGTCGGGGCCACAGGGGAACCAGCCCCAGCATTTT. As protein: CAISESGPQGNQPQHF.

The table lists this clonotype with a few counts. The chain couples TRBV15 to TRBJ1-1, with D possibly TRBD1 on 5 matching bases. The V and J ends lost 8 bases and 6 bases respectively, with 16 bases between them. Per the germline V gene, CDR1 is LNHNV and CDR2 is YYDKDF (reference sequence). The CDR3 loop spans 13 amino acids. This CDR3 reads CATRTQLKAEAFF. In nucleotides, the CDR3 is TGTGCCACCCGGACACAACTTAAGGCTGAAGCTTTCTTT.

This clonotype was counted only a few times. The chain couples TRBV18 to TRBJ2-1, with 9 bases lining up with TRBD2. The V gene end was trimmed by 4 bases and the J gene end by 8 bases; junction bases not matched to a gene: 9. The CDR3 extends over 15 amino acids. The germline CDR1 and CDR2 sequences are KGHSH and LQKENI. For the CDR3, the DNA is TGTGCCAGCTCACTCGGATATAGCGGGAGAGATGAGCAGTTCTTC. Translation: CASSLGYSGRDEQFF.

This clonotype was seen a few times. This sequence joins TRBV5-1 and TRBJ2-7, with 9 bases identical to TRBD1. CDR1 and CDR2 from the germline V gene are SGHRS and YFSETQ. The CDR3 has 14 amino acids. With V trimmed by 2 bases and J by 5 bases, 5 bases remained unmatched. The CDR3 coding sequence is TGCGCCAGCAGCTTTGGGACAGGGAGCAACGAGCAGTACTTC. Translated, it gives CASSFGTGSNEQYF.

This clonotype was counted many times. This chain links TRBV7-2 with TRBJ2-3; TRBD1 agrees at 8 bases. J gave up 2 bases and V 1 base, and 5 bases lay outside the gene matches. CDR1 and CDR2 from the germline V gene are SGHTA and FQGNSA. The CDR3 is 16 residues long. CDR3: CASSLVGTGHTDTQYF. The CDR3, as DNA: TGTGCCAGCAGCTTAGTTGGGACAGGACACACAGATACGCAGTATTTT.

This clonotype has at least ten counts. The rearrangement links TRBV29-1 to TRBJ2-7; 8 nucleotides agree with TRBD2. Germline loops: CDR1 SQVTM, CDR2 ANQGSEA. The trim removed 6 bases at V and 0 bases at J, leaving 7 bases unmatched. The length of the CDR3 is 14 residues. The CDR3 sequence: CSVLLAESSYEQYF. CDR3 in DNA: TGCAGCGTGTTACTAGCGGAGAGCTCCTACGAGCAGTACTTC.

This clonotype was counted at least ten times. The J gene is TRBJ2-1, the V gene TRBV11-2, with D possibly being TRBD2 (6 bases). V lost 2 bases to trimming and J lost 3 bases, with 11 bases between them. CDR1 is SGHAT, CDR2 FQNNGV, per germline. The CDR3 sequence is 15 residues long. The CDR3 DNA follows: TGTGCCAGCAGCTTATTGAGCGGGCACTACAATGAGCAGTTCTTC. Encoded protein: CASSLLSGHYNEQFF.